This entry concerns a single T cell receptor beta chain. The target antigen is unknown. cDNA prepared by RNA extraction and subsequent reverse transcription served as the template for sequencing. Produced via immunoSEQ multiplex PCR; TCRdb's table is partial and in-frame only. Here the sample spans about 210,000 clones, around 43% being singletons. The germline gives CDR1 SGHDT, CDR2 YYEEEE. The CDR3 covers 14 residues. V dropped 4 bases and J dropped 3 bases, with 14 bases sitting between them. These data belong to a study of CD8+ T cells in alopecia areata. Across the study: Twice daily, treated patients received 5 to 10 mg of oral tofacitinib. Using the percentage of affected scalp area, treated patients' severity was scored.

Treatment of the sample: oral pan-JAK inhibitor, 5-10 mg twice daily. Individuals with alopecia areata gave both lesional scalp punch biopsies and peripheral blood for collection. General study findings and limits: Uncertainty about whether baseline CD8+ expansion is linked to response remains, with one nonresponder.

The TCR comes from a human donor with alopecia areata. The chain couples TRBV5-6 to TRBJ2-7; possibly TRBD1 for D (6 bases). This material consisted of CD4+ T cells sorted from blood, taken at approximately week 36, from a patient treated with tofacitinib. The CDR3 sequence is CASSAAWTDYEQYF. The CDR3 DNA reads as TGTGCCAGCAGCGCCGCCTGGACAGACTACGAGCAGTACTTC.